The sequence of this TCR beta chain was determined in a study of blood T cell repertoires in COVID-19. Sequencing used immunoSEQ multiplex PCR; TCRdb keeps in-frame clones, though not all of them. The repertoire holds over 200,000 clones, 82% seen once, with 15% in the top ten. This clone was detected once. Sequencing was carried out using PBMCs or T cells enriched from blood (not recorded which). This TCR was recovered from a man aged 35 to 55 who had recovered from COVID-19.

DNA of the CDR3: TGCAGTGCTAGTTATACCGGGACAGGGACCTACGAGCAGTACTTC. It codes for CSASYTGTGTYEQYF. The chain employs TRBV20-1 and TRBJ2-7; TRBD1 aligns across 9 bases. There are 15 residues in the CDR3. Trimming cost V 3 bases and J 2 bases; bases outside gene matches: 8. Germline assignment: CDR1 DFQATT and CDR2 SNEGSKA (reference sequence).